There are many counts of the clone carrying this T cell receptor beta chain. Its matching antigen is unknown. Constant-region reverse primers amplified full-length variable regions, followed by semi-nested Nested Universal Primer A PCR. Each CDR3 protein is one row after TCRdb ran MiXCR on the 5' RACE reads. This sample has more than 55,000 distinct CDR3 sequences, with around 20% found just once. Regarding the study as a whole: Greatest tumor Treg TCR overlap was with tumor naive CD4+ cells. The larger cohort examined one V-J beta rearrangement, not whole repertoires.

Treg sorting used a CD4+CD25+CD127-/low gate. This TCR was recovered from a female donor with breast cancer. Sequencing input: tumor-infiltrating Tregs sorted from the breast tumor.

Here the CDR3 DNA reads TGTGCCAGCAGCCCCGACTTGGGGACTGAAGCTTTCTTT. Translation gives CASSPDLGTEAFF. The J gene is TRBJ1-1, the V gene TRBV27; D remains unclear. The germline V gene encodes CDR1 MNHEY and CDR2 SMNVEV (reference sequence). The CDR3 covers 13 residues. Trimming took off 6 bases at V and 5 bases at J, with 13 bases between the two ends.